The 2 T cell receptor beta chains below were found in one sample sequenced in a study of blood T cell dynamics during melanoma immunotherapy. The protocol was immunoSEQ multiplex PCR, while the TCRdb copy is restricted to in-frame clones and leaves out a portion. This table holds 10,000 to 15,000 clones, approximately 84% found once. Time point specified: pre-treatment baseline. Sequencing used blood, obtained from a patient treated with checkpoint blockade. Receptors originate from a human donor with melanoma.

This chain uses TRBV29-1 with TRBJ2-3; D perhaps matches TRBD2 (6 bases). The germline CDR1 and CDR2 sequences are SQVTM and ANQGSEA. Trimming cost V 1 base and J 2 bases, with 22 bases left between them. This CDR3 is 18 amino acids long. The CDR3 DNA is TGCAGCGTTGAAGCCTTCCGTCAGGCAGGAGGGTTCACAGATACGCAGTATTTT. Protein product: CSVEAFRQAGGFTDTQYF.

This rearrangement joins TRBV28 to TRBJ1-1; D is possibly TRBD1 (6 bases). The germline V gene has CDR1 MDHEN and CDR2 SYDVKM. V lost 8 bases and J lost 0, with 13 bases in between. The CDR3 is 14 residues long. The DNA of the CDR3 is TGTGCCAGCTATGCGGGGGGCGTGAACACTGAAGCTTTCTTT. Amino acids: CASYAGGVNTEAFF.